The entry that follows covers one TCR beta chain sequence. Profiling relied on immunoSEQ multiplex PCR, and the TCRdb table lists in-frame clones only, not all of them. The table lists a few thousand clones, 75% to 90% of them singletons. This specimen belongs to a study of blood T cell dynamics during melanoma immunotherapy. This CDR3 has 18 residues. Germline CDR1 is LGHNA and CDR2 is YNFKEQ. Between the trimmed V and J ends, which lost 5 bases and 0 bases, there was a span of 19 bases. Sample time point: pre-treatment baseline. The chain has TRBV4-2 and TRBJ1-4, with D hard to call. The sequencing used blood, collected from a patient treated with checkpoint blockade. The sequence was collected from a human donor with melanoma. The CDR3 DNA reads TGTGCCAGCAGCTACCGACTCCAAGATCGAACAACTAATGAAAAACTGTTTTTT. Amino acid sequence: CASSYRLQDRTTNEKLFF.